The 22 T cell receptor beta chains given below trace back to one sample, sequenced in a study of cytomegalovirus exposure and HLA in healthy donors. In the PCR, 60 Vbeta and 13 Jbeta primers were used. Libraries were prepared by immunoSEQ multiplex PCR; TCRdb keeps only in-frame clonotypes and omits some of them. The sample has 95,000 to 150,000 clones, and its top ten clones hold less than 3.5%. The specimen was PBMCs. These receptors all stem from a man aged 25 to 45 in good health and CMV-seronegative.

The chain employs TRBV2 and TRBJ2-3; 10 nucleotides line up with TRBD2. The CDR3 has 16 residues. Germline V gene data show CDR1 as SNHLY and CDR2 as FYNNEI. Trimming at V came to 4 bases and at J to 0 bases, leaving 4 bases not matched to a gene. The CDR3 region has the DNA TGTGCCAGCAGTGGGGGACTAGCGCAAAGCACAGATACGCAGTATTTT. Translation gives CASSGGLAQSTDTQYF.

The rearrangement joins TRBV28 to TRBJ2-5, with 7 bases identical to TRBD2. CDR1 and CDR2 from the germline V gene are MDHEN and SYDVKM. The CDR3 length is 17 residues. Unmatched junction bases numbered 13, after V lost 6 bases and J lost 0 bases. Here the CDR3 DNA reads TGTGCCAGCAGCCCAGCAAGTACGGGAGGATACCAAGAGACCCAGTACTTC. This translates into CASSPASTGGYQETQYF.

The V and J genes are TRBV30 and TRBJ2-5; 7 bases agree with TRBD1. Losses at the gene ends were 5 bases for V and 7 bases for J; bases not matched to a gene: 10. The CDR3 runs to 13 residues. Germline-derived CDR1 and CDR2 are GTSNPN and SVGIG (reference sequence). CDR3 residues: CAWDRELAGTQYF. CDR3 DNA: TGTGCCTGGGACAGGGAGCTGGCTGGGACCCAGTACTTC.

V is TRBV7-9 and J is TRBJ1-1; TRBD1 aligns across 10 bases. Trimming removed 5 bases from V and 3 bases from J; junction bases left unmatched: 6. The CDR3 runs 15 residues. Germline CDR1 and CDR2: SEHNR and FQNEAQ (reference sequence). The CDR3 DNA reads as TGTGCCAGCAGCGGCCGGGACAGGGGATACACTGAAGCTTTCTTT. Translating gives CASSGRDRGYTEAFF.

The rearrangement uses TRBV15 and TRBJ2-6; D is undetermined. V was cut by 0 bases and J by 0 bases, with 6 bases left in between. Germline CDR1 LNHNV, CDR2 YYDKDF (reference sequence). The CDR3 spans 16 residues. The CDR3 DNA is TGTGCCACCAGCAGAGAGGGCAGCTCTGGGGCCAACGTCCTGACTTTC. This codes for CATSREGSSGANVLTF.

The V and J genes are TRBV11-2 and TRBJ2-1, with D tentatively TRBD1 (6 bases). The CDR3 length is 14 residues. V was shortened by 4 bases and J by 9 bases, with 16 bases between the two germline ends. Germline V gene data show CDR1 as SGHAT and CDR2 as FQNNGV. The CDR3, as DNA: TGTGCCAGCAGCTCCCCCCGGATAGGGGGTGAGCAGTTCTTC. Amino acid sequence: CASSSPRIGGEQFF.

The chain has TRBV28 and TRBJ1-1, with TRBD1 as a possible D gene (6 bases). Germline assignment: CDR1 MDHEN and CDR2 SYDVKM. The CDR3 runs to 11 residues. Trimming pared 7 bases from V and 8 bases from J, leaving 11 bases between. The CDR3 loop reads CASTTGTEAFF. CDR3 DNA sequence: TGTGCCAGCACCACCGGGACAGAAGCTTTCTTT. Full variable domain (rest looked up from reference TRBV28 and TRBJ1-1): DVKVTQSSRYLVKRTGEKVFLECVQDMDHENMFWYRQDPGLGLRLIYFSYDVKMKEKGDIPEGYSVSREKKERFSLILESASTNQTSMYLCASTTGTEAFFGQGTRLTVV.

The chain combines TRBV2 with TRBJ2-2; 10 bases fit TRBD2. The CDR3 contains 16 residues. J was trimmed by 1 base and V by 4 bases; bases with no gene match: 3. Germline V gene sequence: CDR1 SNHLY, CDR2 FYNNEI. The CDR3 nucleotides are TGTGCCAGCAGTGGCCGACTAGCGGGGAACACCGGGGAGCTGTTTTTT. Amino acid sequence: CASSGRLAGNTGELFF. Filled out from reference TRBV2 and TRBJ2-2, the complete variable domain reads EPEVTQTPSHQVTQMGQEVILRCVPISNHLYFYWYRQILGQKVEFLVSFYNNEISEKSEIFDDQFSVERPDGSNFTLKIRSTKLEDSAMYFCASSGRLAGNTGELFFGEGSRLTVL.

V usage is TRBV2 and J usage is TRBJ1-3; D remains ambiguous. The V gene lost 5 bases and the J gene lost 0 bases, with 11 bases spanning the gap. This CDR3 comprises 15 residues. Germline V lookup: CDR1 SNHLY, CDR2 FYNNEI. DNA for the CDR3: TGTGCCAGCAGTCCAAGTACGAGCTCTGGAAACACCATATATTTT. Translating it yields CASSPSTSSGNTIYF.

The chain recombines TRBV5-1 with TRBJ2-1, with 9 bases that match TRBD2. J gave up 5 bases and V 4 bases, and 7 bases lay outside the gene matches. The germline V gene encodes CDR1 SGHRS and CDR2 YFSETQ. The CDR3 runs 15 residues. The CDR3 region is CASSLWGLAHNEQFF. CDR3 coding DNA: TGCGCCAGCAGCCTGTGGGGACTAGCCCACAATGAGCAGTTCTTC.

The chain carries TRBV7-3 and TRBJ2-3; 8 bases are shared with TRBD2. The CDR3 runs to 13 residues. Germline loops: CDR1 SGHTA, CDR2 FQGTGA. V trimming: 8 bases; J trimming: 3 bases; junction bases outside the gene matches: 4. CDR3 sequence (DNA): TGTGCCAGCGCTGCGGGAGGTACAGATACGCAGTATTTT. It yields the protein CASAAGGTDTQYF.

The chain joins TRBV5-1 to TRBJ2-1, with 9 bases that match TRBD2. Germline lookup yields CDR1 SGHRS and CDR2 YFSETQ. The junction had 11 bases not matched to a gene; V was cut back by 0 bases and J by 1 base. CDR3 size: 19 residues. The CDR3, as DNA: TGCGCCAGCAGCTTGGAAGGGGGAGCCCTAGCGGGGTCCTACAATGAGCAGTTCTTC. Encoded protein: CASSLEGGALAGSYNEQFF.

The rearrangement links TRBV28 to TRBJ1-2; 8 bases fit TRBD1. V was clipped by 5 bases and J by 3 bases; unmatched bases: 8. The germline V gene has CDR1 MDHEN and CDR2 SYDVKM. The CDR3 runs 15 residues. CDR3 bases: TGTGCCAGCAGTCCATCGGACAGGGTGGACTATGGCTACACCTTC. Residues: CASSPSDRVDYGYTF.

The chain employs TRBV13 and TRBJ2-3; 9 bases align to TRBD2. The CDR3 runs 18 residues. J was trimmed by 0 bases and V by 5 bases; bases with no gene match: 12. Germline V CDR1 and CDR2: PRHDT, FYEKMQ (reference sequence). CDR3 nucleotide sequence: TGTGCCAGCAGCCCCGGGACTAGCTATCGTGGAAGCACAGATACGCAGTATTTT. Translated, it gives CASSPGTSYRGSTDTQYF.

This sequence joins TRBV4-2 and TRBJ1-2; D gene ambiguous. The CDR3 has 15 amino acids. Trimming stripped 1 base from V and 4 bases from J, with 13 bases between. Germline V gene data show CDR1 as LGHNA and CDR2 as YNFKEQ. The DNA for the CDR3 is TGTGCCAGCAGCCAAGGGACTAACATAGGCTATGGCTACACCTTC. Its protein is CASSQGTNIGYGYTF.

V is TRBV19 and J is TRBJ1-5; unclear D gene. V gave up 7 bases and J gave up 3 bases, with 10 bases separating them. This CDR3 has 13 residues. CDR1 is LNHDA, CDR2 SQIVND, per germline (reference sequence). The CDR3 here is CASMELPNQPQHF. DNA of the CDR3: TGTGCCAGTATGGAGTTACCCAATCAGCCCCAGCATTTT.

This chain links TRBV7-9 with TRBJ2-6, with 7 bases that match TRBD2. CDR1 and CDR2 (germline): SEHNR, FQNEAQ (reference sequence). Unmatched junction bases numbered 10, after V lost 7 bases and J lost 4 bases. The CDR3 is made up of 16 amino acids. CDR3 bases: TGTGCCAGCACCCCTCGGGGGGTCCCGGGGGCCAACGTCCTGACTTTC. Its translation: CASTPRGVPGANVLTF.

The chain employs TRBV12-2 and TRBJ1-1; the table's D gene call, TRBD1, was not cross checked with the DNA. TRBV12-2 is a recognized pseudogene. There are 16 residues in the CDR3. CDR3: CASRLCTGGLNTEAFF. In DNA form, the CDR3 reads TGTGCAAGTCGCTTATGCACAGGGGGCTTGAACACTGAAGCTTTCTTT.

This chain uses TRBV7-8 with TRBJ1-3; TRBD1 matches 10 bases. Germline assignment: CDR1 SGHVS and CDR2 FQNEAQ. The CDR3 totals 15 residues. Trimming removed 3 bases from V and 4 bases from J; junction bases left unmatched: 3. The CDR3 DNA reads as TGTGCCAGCAGCTTCGACAGGGGGCAAGGAAACACCATATATTTT. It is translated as CASSFDRGQGNTIYF.

CDR3 in amino acids: CASSTFLPSGGTDTQYF. CDR3 DNA: TGTGCCAGTAGTACCTTTCTACCTAGCGGGGGCACAGATACGCAGTATTTT. The chain uses TRBV19 and TRBJ2-3; 9 bases align to TRBD2. This CDR3 spans 17 amino acids. The V and J ends lost 4 bases and 1 base, in that order; junction bases with no gene match: 9. Per the germline V gene, CDR1 is LNHDA and CDR2 is SQIVND (reference sequence).

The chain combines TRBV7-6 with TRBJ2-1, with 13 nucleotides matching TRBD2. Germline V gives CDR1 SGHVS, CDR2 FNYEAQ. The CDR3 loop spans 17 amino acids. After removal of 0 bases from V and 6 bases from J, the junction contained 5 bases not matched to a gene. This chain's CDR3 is CASSLARTSGSTNEQFF. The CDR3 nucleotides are TGTGCCAGCAGCTTAGCGAGGACTAGCGGGAGTACCAATGAGCAGTTCTTC.

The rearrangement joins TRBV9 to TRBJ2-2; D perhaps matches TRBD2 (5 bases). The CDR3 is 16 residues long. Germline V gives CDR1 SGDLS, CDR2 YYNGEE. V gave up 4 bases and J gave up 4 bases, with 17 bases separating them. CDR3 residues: CASSPEWTGFTGELFF. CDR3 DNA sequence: TGTGCCAGCAGCCCCGAGTGGACTGGCTTCACCGGGGAGCTGTTTTTT.